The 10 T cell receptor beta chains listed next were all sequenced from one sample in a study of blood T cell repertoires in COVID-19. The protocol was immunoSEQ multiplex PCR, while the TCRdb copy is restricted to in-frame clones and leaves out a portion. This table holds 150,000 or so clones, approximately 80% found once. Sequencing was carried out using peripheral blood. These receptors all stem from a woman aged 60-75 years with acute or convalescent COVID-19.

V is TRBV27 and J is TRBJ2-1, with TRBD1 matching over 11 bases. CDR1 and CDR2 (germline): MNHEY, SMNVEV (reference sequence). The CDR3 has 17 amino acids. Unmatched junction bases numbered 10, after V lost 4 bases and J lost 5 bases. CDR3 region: CASSSPRDRGFDNEQFF. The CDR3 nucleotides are TGTGCCAGCAGTTCCCCCCGGGACAGGGGGTTCGACAATGAGCAGTTCTTC.

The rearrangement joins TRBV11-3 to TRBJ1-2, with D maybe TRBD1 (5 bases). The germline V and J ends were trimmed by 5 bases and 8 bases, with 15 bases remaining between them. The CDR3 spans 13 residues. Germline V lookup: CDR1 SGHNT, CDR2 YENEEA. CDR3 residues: CASSPGADRGYTF. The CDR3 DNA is TGTGCCAGCAGCCCTGGGGCGGATCGGGGCTACACCTTC.

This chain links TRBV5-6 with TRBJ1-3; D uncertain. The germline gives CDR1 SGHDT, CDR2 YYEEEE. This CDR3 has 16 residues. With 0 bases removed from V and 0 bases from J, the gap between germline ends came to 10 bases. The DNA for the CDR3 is TGTGCCAGCAGCTTGGATGGACTGCTCTCTGGAAACACCATATATTTT. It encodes CASSLDGLLSGNTIYF.

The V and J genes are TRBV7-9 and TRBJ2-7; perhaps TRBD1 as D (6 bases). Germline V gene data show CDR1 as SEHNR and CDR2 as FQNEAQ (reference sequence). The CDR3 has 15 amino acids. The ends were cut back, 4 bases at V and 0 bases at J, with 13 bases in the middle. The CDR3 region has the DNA TGTGCCAGCAGCTCAGTAGGACAGTCCTCCTACGAGCAGTACTTC. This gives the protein CASSSVGQSSYEQYF.

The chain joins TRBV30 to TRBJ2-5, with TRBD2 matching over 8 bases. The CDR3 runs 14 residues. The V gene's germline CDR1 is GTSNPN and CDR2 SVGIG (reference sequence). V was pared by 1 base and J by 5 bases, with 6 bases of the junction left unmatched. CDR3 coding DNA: TGTGCCTGGAGTGCACTAAGCGGGGGCGAGACCCAGTACTTC. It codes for CAWSALSGGETQYF.

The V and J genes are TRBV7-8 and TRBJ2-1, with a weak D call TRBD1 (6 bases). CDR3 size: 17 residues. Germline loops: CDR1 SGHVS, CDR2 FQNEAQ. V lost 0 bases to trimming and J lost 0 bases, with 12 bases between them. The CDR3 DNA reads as TGTGCCAGCAGCTTAGCGAGGGGGTCTCGCTCCTACAATGAGCAGTTCTTC. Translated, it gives CASSLARGSRSYNEQFF. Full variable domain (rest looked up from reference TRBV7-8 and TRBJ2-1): GAGVSQSPRYKVAKRGQDVALRCDPISGHVSLFWYQQALGQGPEFLTYFQNEAQLDKSGLPSDRFFAERPEGSVSTLKIQRTQQEDSAVYLCASSLARGSRSYNEQFFGPGTRLTVL.

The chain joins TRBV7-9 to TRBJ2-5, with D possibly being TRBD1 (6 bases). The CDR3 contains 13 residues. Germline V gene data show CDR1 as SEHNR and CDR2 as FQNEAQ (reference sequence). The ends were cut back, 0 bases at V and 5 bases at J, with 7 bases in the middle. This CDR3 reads CASSLAGAETQYF. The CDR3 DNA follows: TGTGCCAGCAGCTTAGCGGGGGCGGAGACCCAGTACTTC.

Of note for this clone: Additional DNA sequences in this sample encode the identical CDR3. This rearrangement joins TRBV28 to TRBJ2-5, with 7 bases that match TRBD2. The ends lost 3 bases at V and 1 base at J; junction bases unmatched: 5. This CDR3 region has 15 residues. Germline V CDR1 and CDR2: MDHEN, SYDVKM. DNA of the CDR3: TGTGCCAGCAGTTTCGGTGGGGGGGGCCAAGAGACCCAGTACTTC. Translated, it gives CASSFGGGGQETQYF.

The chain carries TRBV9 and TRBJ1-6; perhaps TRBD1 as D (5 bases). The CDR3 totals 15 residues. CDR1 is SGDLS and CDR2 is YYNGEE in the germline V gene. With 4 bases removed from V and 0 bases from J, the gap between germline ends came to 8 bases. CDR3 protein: CASSSDSSYNSPLHF. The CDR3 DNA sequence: TGTGCCAGCAGCTCAGACAGCTCCTATAATTCACCCCTCCACTTT. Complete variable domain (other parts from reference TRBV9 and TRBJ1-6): DSGVTQTPKHLITATGQRVTLRCSPRSGDLSVYWYQQSLDQGLQFLIQYYNGEERAKGNILERFSAQQFPDLHSELNLSSLELGDSALYFCASSSDSSYNSPLHFGNGTRLTVT.

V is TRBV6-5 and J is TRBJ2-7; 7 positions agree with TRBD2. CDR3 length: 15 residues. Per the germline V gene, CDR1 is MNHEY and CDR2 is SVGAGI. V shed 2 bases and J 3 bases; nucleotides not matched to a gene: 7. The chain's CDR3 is CASSYGTSDRYEQYF. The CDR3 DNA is TGTGCCAGCAGTTACGGAACTAGCGACCGCTACGAGCAGTACTTC.